This entry concerns a single T cell receptor (beta chain). Its target is not known. The CDR3 sequence is 17 residues long. Trimming left V 3 bases short and J 4 bases short, with 21 bases between. Germline CDR1 and CDR2: MNHEY and SMNVEV (reference sequence). These data belong to a study of response to subunit inactivated influenza vaccine. Using its own MiXCR run on the RT-PCR reads, TCRdb lists one record per CDR3 protein. The data hold approximately 480,000 distinct CDR3 sequences, with approximately 11% observed a single time. Findings and limits, study-wide: After each seasonal influenza vaccination, few new T cells are recruited, the authors suggested.

The clonotype comes from a man between 45 and 60 years old who received an inactivated influenza vaccine. V and J are TRBV27 and TRBJ2-5; a weak D match, TRBD2 (6 bases). This specimen consisted of PBMCs from blood, obtained 45 days after vaccination. CDR3 sequence: CASSLTASVQLRETQYF. The CDR3 coding sequence is TGTGCCAGCAGTTTGACAGCTAGCGTCCAGCTCCGAGAGACCCAGTACTTC.